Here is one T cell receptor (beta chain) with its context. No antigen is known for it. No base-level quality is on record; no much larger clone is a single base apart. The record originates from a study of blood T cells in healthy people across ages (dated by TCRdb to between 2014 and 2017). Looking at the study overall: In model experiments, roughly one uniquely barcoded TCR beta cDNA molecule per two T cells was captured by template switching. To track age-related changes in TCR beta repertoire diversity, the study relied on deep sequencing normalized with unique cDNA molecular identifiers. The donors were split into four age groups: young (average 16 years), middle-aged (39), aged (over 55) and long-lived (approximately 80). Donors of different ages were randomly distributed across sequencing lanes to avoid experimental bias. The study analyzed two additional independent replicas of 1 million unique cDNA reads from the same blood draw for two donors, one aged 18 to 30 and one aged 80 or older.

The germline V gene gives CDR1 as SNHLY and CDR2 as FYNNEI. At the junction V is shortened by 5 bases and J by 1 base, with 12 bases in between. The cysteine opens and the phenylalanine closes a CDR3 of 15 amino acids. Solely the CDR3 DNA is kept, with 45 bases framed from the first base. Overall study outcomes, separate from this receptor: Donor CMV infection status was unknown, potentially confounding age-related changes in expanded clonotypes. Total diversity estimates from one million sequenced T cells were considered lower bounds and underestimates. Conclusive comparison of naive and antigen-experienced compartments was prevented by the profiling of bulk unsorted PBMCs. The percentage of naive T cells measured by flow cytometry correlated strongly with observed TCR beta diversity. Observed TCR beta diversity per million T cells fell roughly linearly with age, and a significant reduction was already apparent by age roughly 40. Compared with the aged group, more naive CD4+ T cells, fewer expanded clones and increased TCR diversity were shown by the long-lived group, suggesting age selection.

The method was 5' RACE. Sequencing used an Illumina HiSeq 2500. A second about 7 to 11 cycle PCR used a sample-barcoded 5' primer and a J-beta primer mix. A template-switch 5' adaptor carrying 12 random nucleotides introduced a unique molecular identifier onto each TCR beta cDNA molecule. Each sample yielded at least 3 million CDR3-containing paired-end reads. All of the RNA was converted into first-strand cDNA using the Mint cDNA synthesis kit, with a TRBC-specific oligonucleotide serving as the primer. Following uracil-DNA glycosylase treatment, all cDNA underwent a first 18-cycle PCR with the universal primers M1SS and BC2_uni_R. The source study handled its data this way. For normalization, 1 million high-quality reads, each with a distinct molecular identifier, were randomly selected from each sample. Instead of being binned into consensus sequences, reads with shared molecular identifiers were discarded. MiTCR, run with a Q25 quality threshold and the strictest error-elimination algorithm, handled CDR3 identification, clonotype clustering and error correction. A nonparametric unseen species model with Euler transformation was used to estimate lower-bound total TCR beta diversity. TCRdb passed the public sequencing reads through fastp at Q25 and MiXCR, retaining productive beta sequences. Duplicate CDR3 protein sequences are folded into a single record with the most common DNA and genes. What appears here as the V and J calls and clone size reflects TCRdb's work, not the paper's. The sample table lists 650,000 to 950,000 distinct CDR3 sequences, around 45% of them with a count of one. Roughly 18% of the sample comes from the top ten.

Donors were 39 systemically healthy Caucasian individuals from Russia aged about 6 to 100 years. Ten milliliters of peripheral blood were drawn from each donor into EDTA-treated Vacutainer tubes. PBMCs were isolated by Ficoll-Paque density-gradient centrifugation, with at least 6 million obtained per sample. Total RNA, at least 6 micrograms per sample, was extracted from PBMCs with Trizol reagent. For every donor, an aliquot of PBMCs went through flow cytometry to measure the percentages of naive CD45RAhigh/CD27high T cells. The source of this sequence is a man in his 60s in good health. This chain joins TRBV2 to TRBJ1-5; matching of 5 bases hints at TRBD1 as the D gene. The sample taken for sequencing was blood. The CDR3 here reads CASSREDKSNQPQHF. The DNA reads TGTGCCAGCAGTCGCGAGGACAAGAGCAATCAGCCCCAGCATTTT.